This T cell receptor beta chain was retrieved from a study of vaccination effects on CD4 cells after COVID-19. On the study more broadly: Participants got two doses of BNT162b2 or mRNA-1273 vaccine. Study-level results: Clones of infection and vaccine origin contracted markedly late after vaccination.

Subsequent to a culture period of around 10 days, CD4+ T cells were isolated. No vaccinee had earlier SARS-CoV-2 infection, and nucleocapsid antibodies were negative. In the cultures, half the medium was exchanged for IL-2 medium on days 3 and 7. Here immunoSEQ multiplex PCR was the method, and the copy in TCRdb shows in-frame clones only, minus some. This table holds 50,000 or so clones, over 50% found once. As for this clone: Its antigen is undetermined.

Germline lookup yields CDR1 SGHRS and CDR2 YFSETQ. CDR3 length: 15 residues. V gave up 4 bases and J gave up 6 bases, with 17 bases separating them. This clonotype was obtained from a human donor who received a COVID-19 vaccine. The V and J genes are TRBV5-1 and TRBJ2-1; maybe TRBD2 (6 bases). The sample was CD4+ T cells from PBMCs cultured without peptide, taken before COVID-19 vaccination. In nucleotides, the CDR3 is TGCGCCAGCAGCCCCGAACTCTGGCGGGGCAATGAGCAGTTCTTC. Amino acid sequence: CASSPELWRGNEQFF.